The next 12 T cell receptor beta chains were all read from a single sample in a study of response to subunit inactivated influenza vaccine. TCRdb analysed the RT-PCR reads with MiXCR anew, one entry per CDR3 protein. The profile shows approximately 700,000 distinct CDR3 sequences, approximately 15% of them singletons. The sample here was PBMCs from blood, taken around 14 days before vaccination. Source of these receptors: a man in his fifties who received an inactivated influenza vaccine.

This clonotype showed up many times. The V and J genes are TRBV18 and TRBJ2-1; 8 bases align to TRBD2. V shed 2 bases, J shed 3 bases, and the junction held 3 bases outside the gene matches. The CDR3 extends over 15 amino acids. The germline gives CDR1 KGHSH, CDR2 LQKENI. The CDR3 DNA reads as TGTGCCAGCTCACCAAGTAGCGGGGACTACAATGAGCAGTTCTTC. Amino acid sequence: CASSPSSGDYNEQFF.

V usage is TRBV29-1 and J usage is TRBJ2-1; TRBD2 matches at 12 bases. Germline-derived CDR1 and CDR2 are SQVTM and ANQGSEA. J gave up 9 bases and V 6 bases, and 9 bases lay outside the gene matches. The CDR3 consists of 14 residues. CDR3 sequence: CSVDRLAGVSEQFF. CDR3 sequence (DNA): TGCAGCGTGGATAGACTAGCGGGAGTGTCTGAGCAGTTCTTC.

The chain uses TRBV14 and TRBJ2-1, with D possibly matching TRBD1 (6 bases). The germline gives CDR1 SGHDN, CDR2 FVKESK. Trimming stripped 2 bases from V and 10 bases from J, with 15 bases between. The CDR3 spans 14 residues. In DNA form, the CDR3 reads TGTGCCAGCAGCCAACATAGGGGGTCGGGCGAGCAGTTCTTC. It encodes CASSQHRGSGEQFF. Looking up the rest from reference TRBV14 and TRBJ2-1 gives the full variable domain: EAGVTQFPSHSVIEKGQTVTLRCDPISGHDNLYWYRRVMGKEIKFLLHFVKESKQDESGMPNNRFLAERTGGTYSTLKVQPAELEDSGVYFCASSQHRGSGEQFFGPGTRLTVL.

This chain uses TRBV28 with TRBJ2-7, with 7 bases fitting TRBD1. This CDR3 is built from 13 residues. The V and J ends lost 6 bases and 4 bases, in that order; junction bases with no gene match: 6. Germline lookup yields CDR1 MDHEN and CDR2 SYDVKM. CDR3 loop: CASSKSRGYEQYF. DNA for the CDR3: TGTGCCAGCAGCAAGTCCAGGGGGTACGAGCAGTACTTC.

This clonotype appeared a few times. CDR3 in amino acids: CATSQATNEKLFF. As DNA, the CDR3 is TGTGCCACCTCCCAGGCAACTAATGAAAAACTGTTTTTT. This rearrangement joins TRBV15 to TRBJ1-4; no clear D. Trimming shortened V by 8 bases and J by 0 bases, and 7 bases separated the two germline ends. CDR3 length: 13 amino acids. Germline CDR1 is LNHNV and CDR2 is YYDKDF (reference sequence). The full variable domain, in which reference TRBV15 and TRBJ1-4 provide the parts outside the CDR3, is DAMVIQNPRYQVTQFGKPVTLSCSQTLNHNVMYWYQQKSSQAPKLLFHYYDKDFNNEADTPDNFQSRRPNTSFCFLDIRSPGLGDTAMYLCATSQATNEKLFFGSGTQLSVL.

This clonotype has at least ten counts. The rearrangement joins TRBV10-3 to TRBJ2-7; 9 nucleotides line up with TRBD1. Looked up from germline, CDR1 is ENHRY and CDR2 is SYGVKD. The trim removed 10 bases at V and 1 base at J, leaving 5 bases unmatched. CDR3 length equals 13 residues. CDR3 region: CATRDRESYEQYF. The CDR3 DNA follows: TGTGCCACCCGGGACAGGGAGTCCTACGAGCAGTACTTC.

The rearrangement joins TRBV27 to TRBJ2-4; 12 bases are shared with TRBD2. CDR1 is MNHEY, CDR2 SMNVEV, per germline (reference sequence). Trimming removed 1 base from V and 4 bases from J; junction bases left unmatched: 2. This CDR3 region has 16 residues. CDR3 in amino acids: CASSLLLAGGKNIQYF. In nucleotides, the CDR3 is TGTGCCAGCAGTTTATTACTAGCGGGGGGAAAAAACATTCAGTACTTC.

The chain carries TRBV6-2 or TRBV6-3 and TRBJ2-1; 8 bases are a match to TRBD1. After removal of 4 bases from V and 9 bases from J, the junction contained 11 bases not matched to a gene. Looked up from germline, CDR1 is MNHEY and CDR2 is SVGEGT. CDR3 size: 15 residues. The CDR3 DNA reads as TGTGCCAGCAGTTTTAGGACAGGGCGGTACGGTGAGCAGTTCTTC. Translation: CASSFRTGRYGEQFF.

V is TRBV9 and J is TRBJ2-1; 10 nucleotides match TRBD2. The germline CDR1 and CDR2 sequences are SGDLS and YYNGEE. Trimming took 0 bases from V and 3 from J; bases not matched to a gene: 3. CDR3 length: 16 residues. CDR3 residues: CASSVGRLAGYNEQFF. DNA for the CDR3: TGTGCCAGCAGCGTAGGGCGACTAGCGGGCTACAATGAGCAGTTCTTC.

This clonotype was counted a few times. The rearrangement links TRBV27 to TRBJ2-1; D possibly corresponds to TRBD2 (7 bases). Deletions cut 0 bases from V and 7 bases from J, with 13 bases between. Germline values: CDR1 MNHEY, CDR2 SMNVEV (reference sequence). This CDR3 region has 15 residues. CDR3 sequence (DNA): TGTGCCAGCAGTTTATCGAGGGGGGGGCTAAATGAGCAGTTCTTC. It encodes CASSLSRGGLNEQFF.

The chain is built from TRBV28 and TRBJ1-2; D unclear. V lost 5 bases and J 4 bases, leaving 8 bases between the germline ends. The V gene's germline CDR1 is MDHEN and CDR2 SYDVKM. The CDR3 runs to 12 residues. In DNA, the CDR3 is TGTGCCAGCAGTGCCATAGGCTATGGCTACACCTTC. It yields the protein CASSAIGYGYTF.

This clonotype was seen more than once but under ten times. This chain links TRBV29-1 with TRBJ2-7; D is unclear. This CDR3 is built from 11 residues. Germline V gives CDR1 SQVTM, CDR2 ANQGSEA. V shed 7 bases and J shed 2 bases, with 9 bases lying between them. The CDR3 region is CSAGPPYEQYF. The DNA of the CDR3 is TGCAGCGCCGGGCCCCCCTACGAGCAGTACTTC.